This entry lists 10 T cell receptor beta chains sequenced from one sample in a study of blood T cell repertoires in COVID-19. TCRdb keeps only in-frame clones here, not all; method: immunoSEQ multiplex PCR. The sample includes some 170,000 clones, around 80% of them seen just once. The sample taken for sequencing was peripheral blood. The receptors were gathered from a woman over 75 with acute or convalescent COVID-19.

The rearrangement uses TRBV30 and TRBJ2-1; D is unclear. CDR1 is GTSNPN, CDR2 SVGIG, per germline (reference sequence). Trimming removed 0 bases at V and 10 bases at J, with 7 bases between. The CDR3 is made up of 11 amino acids. The DNA for the CDR3 is TGTGCCTGGAGTGTACGGGTAGAGCAGTTCTTC. The encoded protein is CAWSVRVEQFF. Based on the CDR3 plus reference TRBV30 and TRBJ2-1, the full variable domain is SQTIHQWPATLVQPVGSPLSLECTVEGTSNPNLYWYRQAAGRGLQLLFYSVGIGQISSEVPQNLSASRPQDRQFILSSKKLLLSDSGFYLCAWSVRVEQFFGPGTRLTVL.

The DNA of the CDR3 is TGTGCCAGCAGTTCCGGGACAGTCAATTCACCCCTCCACTTT. Translation: CASSSGTVNSPLHF. The rearrangement joins TRBV28 to TRBJ1-6; 7 nucleotides match TRBD1. J gave up 7 bases and V 4 bases, and 4 bases lay outside the gene matches. The germline V gene has CDR1 MDHEN and CDR2 SYDVKM. This CDR3 contains 14 residues.

This rearrangement joins TRBV30 to TRBJ1-6; unclear D gene. The CDR3 has 14 residues. V lost 0 bases and J lost 0, with 3 bases in between. Germline CDR1 is GTSNPN and CDR2 is SVGIG (reference sequence). CDR3 coding DNA: TGTGCCTGGAGTGTACTCTCCTATAATTCACCCCTCCACTTT. Translation gives CAWSVLSYNSPLHF.

For the CDR3, the DNA is TGTGCCAGCAGCCCTAGGGAGCGGAACACTGAAGCTTTCTTT. It codes for CASSPRERNTEAFF. This rearrangement joins TRBV7-2 to TRBJ1-1; D is unresolved. The germline V gene has CDR1 SGHTA and CDR2 FQGNSA. V was pared by 5 bases and J by 1 base, with 11 bases between. There are 14 residues in the CDR3.

The chain has TRBV4-2 and TRBJ1-2; D gene unclear. Germline V lookup: CDR1 LGHNA, CDR2 YNFKEQ. The CDR3 totals 11 residues. Trimming pared 4 bases from V and 7 bases from J, leaving 7 bases between. The CDR3 DNA sequence: TGTGCCAGCAGCCGCGGCGGTGGCTACACCTTC. The encoded protein is CASSRGGGYTF.

The chain combines TRBV14 with TRBJ2-7; a weak D match, TRBD1 (7 bases). V was trimmed by 4 bases and J by 3 bases, leaving 16 bases between them. CDR1 is SGHDN, CDR2 FVKESK, per germline. This CDR3 has 15 amino acids. DNA for the CDR3: TGTGCCAGCAGCCCTGGACAGGACTACTTCTACGAGCAGTACTTC. Its protein is CASSPGQDYFYEQYF.

The chain couples TRBV18 to TRBJ2-1; 8 bases line up with TRBD1. Trimming removed 3 bases from V and 7 bases from J; junction bases left unmatched: 23. This CDR3 has 20 amino acids. Germline-derived CDR1 and CDR2 are KGHSH and LQKENI. CDR3 sequence reads: CASSPTSIRIWGQVKNEQFF. As DNA, the CDR3 is TGTGCCAGCTCACCCACCTCCATCCGCATTTGGGGACAGGTTAAGAATGAGCAGTTCTTC.

The V call is TRBV7-2, the J call TRBJ1-5; weak D call: TRBD1 (6 bases). The CDR3 is 14 amino acids. CDR1 and CDR2 (germline): SGHTA, FQGNSA. V dropped 5 bases and J dropped 3 bases, with 11 bases sitting between them. CDR3 in amino acids: CASSGGATNQPQHF. DNA of the CDR3: TGTGCCAGCAGCGGGGGGGCCACCAATCAGCCCCAGCATTTT.

The chain recombines TRBV6-5 with TRBJ1-5, with a weak D call TRBD1 (6 bases). The CDR3 runs 14 residues. V was trimmed by 4 bases and J by 3 bases, leaving 10 bases between them. Germline assignment: CDR1 MNHEY and CDR2 SVGAGI. CDR3 amino acids: CASSSGHINQPQHF. CDR3 nucleotides: TGTGCCAGCAGTTCGGGACACATCAATCAGCCCCAGCATTTT.

The rearrangement joins TRBV9 to TRBJ2-3; maybe TRBD2 (7 bases). Germline assignment: CDR1 SGDLS and CDR2 YYNGEE. CDR3 length equals 15 residues. Between the trimmed V and J ends, which lost 4 bases and 1 base, there was a span of 13 bases. The DNA of the CDR3 is TGTGCCAGCAGCCAAGGGGGGGGCGGCACAGATACGCAGTATTTT. This translates into CASSQGGGGTDTQYF.